The 27 T cell receptor beta chains given below trace back to one sample, sequenced in a study of blood T cell repertoires in COVID-19. Clones were sequenced by immunoSEQ multiplex PCR, and TCRdb holds only the in-frame ones, with some missing. The sample lists under 200,000 clones, approximately 86% occurring once. Sequenced sample: peripheral blood. These receptors were obtained from a man between 60 and 70 years old with acute or convalescent COVID-19.

V is TRBV28 and J is TRBJ1-5; 7 bases line up with TRBD1. Germline trimming cut 5 bases from V and 5 bases from J; bases unmatched to any gene: 12. The germline CDR1 and CDR2 sequences are MDHEN and SYDVKM. This CDR3 is built from 16 residues. The CDR3 DNA sequence: TGTGCCAGCAGTGATCAACAGGGGTTAGGGGATCAGCCCCAGCATTTT. Its protein product is CASSDQQGLGDQPQHF.

V is TRBV28 and J is TRBJ2-1, with 9 nucleotides matching TRBD1. J lost 2 bases, V lost 6 bases, and 5 bases had no gene match. Germline CDR1 is MDHEN and CDR2 is SYDVKM. This CDR3 region has 15 residues. CDR3: CASSTGTGTYNEQFF. In nucleotides, the CDR3 is TGTGCCAGCAGCACCGGGACAGGGACCTACAATGAGCAGTTCTTC.

The CDR3 DNA is TGTGCCAGCAGTGAGACTAGCGGGACATACAATGAGCAGTTCTTC. Protein product: CASSETSGTYNEQFF. The chain combines TRBV11-1 with TRBJ2-1; the match to TRBD2 covers 11 bases. The CDR3 is 15 amino acids. The ends lost 6 bases at V and 4 bases at J; junction bases unmatched: 5. CDR1 is SGHAT and CDR2 is FQDESV in the germline V gene (reference sequence). Using reference TRBV11-1 and TRBJ2-1 for the parts outside the CDR3, the full variable domain is EAEVAQSPRYKITEKSQAVAFWCDPISGHATLYWYRQILGQGPELLVQFQDESVVDDSQLPKDRFSAERLKGVDSTLKIQPAELGDSAMYLCASSETSGTYNEQFFGPGTRLTVL.

In its sample, this clone was seen many times. The chain couples TRBV30 to TRBJ1-2; D is unclear. Trimming stripped 3 bases from V and 8 bases from J, with 19 bases between. The germline V gene encodes CDR1 GTSNPN and CDR2 SVGIG (reference sequence). The CDR3 is 14 amino acids. CDR3 in amino acids: CAWSLGGLGRGYTF. CDR3 DNA sequence: TGTGCCTGGAGCTTAGGAGGGCTCGGGAGAGGCTACACCTTC.

The genes are TRBV5-4 and TRBJ1-3, with D maybe TRBD1 (6 bases). Trimming left V 2 bases short and J 4 bases short, with 10 bases between. There are 14 residues in the CDR3. Germline V gene sequence: CDR1 SGHNT, CDR2 YYREEE (reference sequence). The CDR3 DNA follows: TGTGCCAGCAGCTTACAGGGTTCCGGAAACACCATATATTTT. Translating it yields CASSLQGSGNTIYF.

The chain recombines TRBV15 with TRBJ2-1; tentatively, D is TRBD2 (5 bases). Per the germline V gene, CDR1 is LNHNV and CDR2 is YYDKDF (reference sequence). The CDR3 has 11 residues. V was pared by 8 bases and J by 8 bases, with 10 bases between. The CDR3 spells CATGVGDEQFF. The CDR3 nucleotides read TGTGCCACCGGGGTCGGGGATGAGCAGTTCTTC.

This chain links TRBV19 with TRBJ2-6; 12 nucleotides line up with TRBD1. V was clipped by 3 bases and J by 2 bases; unmatched bases: 11. Germline assignment: CDR1 LNHDA and CDR2 SQIVND (reference sequence). The CDR3 totals 20 residues. The CDR3 DNA is TGTGCCAGTAGTATCTTTCGGTTGGGGACAGGGGGCGCTGGGGCCAACGTCCTGACTTTC. Protein sequence: CASSIFRLGTGGAGANVLTF.

The chain combines TRBV13 with TRBJ2-5; no clear D. Trimming pared 3 bases from V and 2 bases from J, leaving 7 bases between. The CDR3 runs 13 residues. Germline assignment: CDR1 PRHDT and CDR2 FYEKMQ (reference sequence). The CDR3 protein is CASSFVQQETQYF. In DNA, the CDR3 is TGTGCCAGCAGCTTCGTACAGCAAGAGACCCAGTACTTC.

The chain is built from TRBV18 and TRBJ1-1, with TRBD1 matching 11 bases. Germline V gives CDR1 KGHSH, CDR2 LQKENI. J was trimmed by 10 bases and V by 0 bases; bases with no gene match: 10. The CDR3 extends over 16 amino acids. CDR3 amino acids: CASSPPGQGAIVAAFF. CDR3 in DNA: TGTGCCAGCTCACCACCAGGACAGGGGGCTATCGTAGCAGCTTTCTTT.

The chain is built from TRBV9 and TRBJ1-4, with D unresolved. CDR1 is SGDLS, CDR2 YYNGEE, per germline. The CDR3 spans 15 residues. Trimming cost V 2 bases and J 2 bases, with 10 bases left between them. CDR3 in DNA: TGTGCCAGCAGCGTGTCCCCGGTGACTAATGAAAAACTGTTTTTT. Translation gives CASSVSPVTNEKLFF.

V is TRBV7-5 and J is TRBJ2-7; the tabulated D call, TRBD2, remains unverified against the DNA. TRBV7-5 is described as a pseudogene. The CDR3 covers 16 residues. The CDR3 spells CARSSPWLAGIHEQYF. The DNA for the CDR3 is TGTGCCAGAAGCTCCCCGTGGCTAGCGGGAATCCACGAGCAGTACTTC.

The rearrangement joins TRBV18 to TRBJ2-7, with TRBD1 identical over 9 bases. Germline CDR1 and CDR2: KGHSH and LQKENI. Germline trimming cut 3 bases from V and 2 bases from J; bases unmatched to any gene: 2. The CDR3 covers 14 residues. Written as DNA, the CDR3 is TGTGCCAGCTCACCCACAGGGGGCACCTACGAGCAGTACTTC. Translation: CASSPTGGTYEQYF. The whole variable domain, filled in from reference TRBV18 and TRBJ2-7, reads NAGVMQNPRHLVRRRGQEARLRCSPMKGHSHVYWYRQLPEEGLKFMVYLQKENIIDESGMPKERFSAEFPKEGPSILRIQQVVRGDSAAYFCASSPTGGTYEQYFGPGTRLTVT.

The chain is built from TRBV28 and TRBJ2-7, with D maybe TRBD2 (5 bases). The V end lost 2 bases, the J end lost 11 bases, and 10 bases lay between the germline ends. In germline, CDR1 is MDHEN, CDR2 SYDVKM. This CDR3 is built from 11 residues. The CDR3 protein is CASSLRGKEYF. The CDR3 nucleotides read TGTGCCAGCAGTTTAAGAGGGAAGGAGTACTTC.

The chain uses TRBV6-5 and TRBJ2-5, with a weak D call TRBD2 (6 bases). Between the trimmed V and J ends, which lost 7 bases and 4 bases, there was a span of 19 bases. The CDR3 is 15 residues long. Germline CDR1 is MNHEY and CDR2 is SVGAGI. As DNA, the CDR3 is TGTGCCAGCACCAACGAATGGCAGGGAGGAGAGACCCAGTACTTC. Translated: CASTNEWQGGETQYF.

This rearrangement joins TRBV19 to TRBJ2-3; TRBD2 might be the D (5 bases). Looked up from germline, CDR1 is LNHDA and CDR2 is SQIVND (reference sequence). There are 16 residues in the CDR3. V lost 4 bases, J lost 4 bases, and 18 bases lay in between. The CDR3 sequence is CASSTQARGGADTQYF. For the CDR3, the DNA is TGTGCCAGTAGTACCCAAGCTAGAGGAGGAGCAGATACGCAGTATTTT.

The rearrangement uses TRBV6-5 and TRBJ1-2; possibly TRBD1 for D (6 bases). The germline V and J ends were trimmed by 6 bases and 8 bases, with 13 bases remaining between them. The CDR3 is 12 amino acids. The V gene's germline CDR1 is MNHEY and CDR2 SVGAGI. CDR3 sequence (DNA): TGTGCCAGCAGGTCCCCCAGGGGAGGCTACACCTTC. Its translation is CASRSPRGGYTF.

The V call is TRBV5-6, the J call TRBJ2-2; D call uncertain. The CDR3 runs to 12 residues. V was clipped by 1 base and J by 6 bases, with 4 bases between them. Germline CDR1 reads SGHDT; CDR2 reads YYEEEE. CDR3 in DNA: TGTGCCAGCAGCTTGAGCCCCGGGGAGCTGTTTTTT. This gives the protein CASSLSPGELFF. The variable domain in full, with the rest retrieved from reference TRBV5-6 and TRBJ2-2, is DAGVTQSPTHLIKTRGQQVTLRCSPKSGHDTVSWYQQALGQGPQFIFQYYEEEERQRGNFPDRFSGHQFPNYSSELNVNALLLGDSALYLCASSLSPGELFFGEGSRLTVL.

This rearrangement joins TRBV24-1 to TRBJ2-2; 8 bases are shared with TRBD1. J gave up 6 bases and V 3 bases, and 8 bases lay outside the gene matches. The germline CDR1 and CDR2 sequences are KGHDR and SFDVKD. This CDR3 has 16 residues. The CDR3 DNA reads TGTGCCACCAGTGATAGGGTGAGGACAGGGCCCGGGGAGCTGTTTTTT. Amino acids: CATSDRVRTGPGELFF.

This clone has only a few counts. This chain joins TRBV30 and TRBJ2-2; 11 bases match TRBD2. Germline CDR1 GTSNPN, CDR2 SVGIG (reference sequence). This CDR3 has 15 residues. After removal of 3 bases from V and 4 bases from J, the junction contained 4 bases not matched to a gene. In nucleotides, the CDR3 is TGTGCCTGGAGGAATAGCGGGAGGGCCACCGGGGAGCTGTTTTTT. This codes for CAWRNSGRATGELFF.

This clone showed up just a few times. The rearrangement uses TRBV5-1 and TRBJ1-3, with a tentative D call TRBD1 (6 bases). Trimming cost V 0 bases and J 5 bases, with 9 bases left between them. The CDR3 extends over 14 amino acids. Germline CDR1 SGHRS, CDR2 YFSETQ. CDR3 DNA sequence: TGCGCCAGCAGCTTGGGGACAGCGCGAAACACCATATATTTT. It translates to CASSLGTARNTIYF.

The rearrangement links TRBV29-1 to TRBJ1-1, with a weak D call TRBD1 (5 bases). The V and J ends lost 7 bases and 2 bases respectively, with 20 bases between them. CDR1 and CDR2 from the germline V gene are SQVTM and ANQGSEA. The CDR3 covers 15 residues. CDR3 in amino acids: CSALTPETVNTEAFF. The CDR3 DNA is TGCAGCGCGTTGACACCCGAGACAGTCAACACTGAAGCTTTCTTT.

The chain links TRBV5-4 to TRBJ1-4; TRBD1 matches 10 bases. V lost 4 bases, J lost 8 bases, and 8 bases stayed unmatched. Germline V gene sequence: CDR1 SGHNT, CDR2 YYREEE (reference sequence). This CDR3 contains 15 residues. The CDR3 bases are TGTGCCAGCAGCAAGCGACAGGGGGCCGGGGAAAAACTGTTTTTT. Encoded protein: CASSKRQGAGEKLFF.

V is TRBV19 and J is TRBJ2-5, with TRBD2 identical over 11 bases. The junction had 10 bases not matched to a gene; V was cut back by 10 bases and J by 6 bases. Germline assignment: CDR1 LNHDA and CDR2 SQIVND (reference sequence). This CDR3 region has 14 residues. The CDR3 region is CATSSGRAGQTQYF. As DNA, the CDR3 is TGTGCCACCAGTAGCGGGAGGGCCGGACAGACCCAGTACTTC.

The chain employs TRBV18 and TRBJ2-1; 9 positions agree with TRBD1. The V gene's germline CDR1 is KGHSH and CDR2 LQKENI. The CDR3 has 16 residues. Losses at the gene ends were 4 bases for V and 7 bases for J; bases not matched to a gene: 11. The CDR3, as DNA: TGTGCCAGCTCACTCGGGACAGGGTACGGAGGGAATGAGCAGTTCTTC. Protein sequence: CASSLGTGYGGNEQFF.

V is TRBV7-3 and J is TRBJ2-2; 11 bases match TRBD2. The germline CDR1 and CDR2 sequences are SGHTA and FQGTGA. The CDR3 extends over 17 amino acids. The V gene end was trimmed by 0 bases and the J gene end by 6 bases; junction bases not matched to a gene: 6. In DNA, the CDR3 is TGTGCCAGCAGCTTAACTGTTACTAGCGGGAGTGCCGGGGAGCTGTTTTTT. It is translated as CASSLTVTSGSAGELFF.

The CDR3 region has the DNA TGTGCCAGCAGTACCATGTCAGGGTTCAACGAAGCTTTCTTT. Protein sequence: CASSTMSGFNEAFF. V is TRBV28 and J is TRBJ1-1; the D gene is possibly TRBD1 (5 bases). There are 14 residues in the CDR3. V lost 5 bases and J 8 bases, leaving 18 bases between the germline ends. Per germline, CDR1 MDHEN and CDR2 SYDVKM.

The V gene is TRBV2, the J gene TRBJ2-1, with 7 bases identical to TRBD2. This CDR3 has 13 amino acids. V was clipped by 10 bases and J by 6 bases; unmatched bases: 9. The germline gives CDR1 SNHLY, CDR2 FYNNEI. The CDR3 spells CATSGGWGNEQFF. The CDR3 nucleotides are TGTGCCACCTCCGGGGGGTGGGGCAATGAGCAGTTCTTC.